This entry describes one T cell receptor beta chain. The CDR3 has 15 amino acids. CDR1 and CDR2 from the germline V gene are SGDLS and YYNGEE. V lost 3 bases and J lost 7; bases outside the gene matches: 8. Some clones are missing from TCRdb's copy, which holds only in-frame ones; the method was immunoSEQ multiplex PCR. Seen here are just under 60,000 clones, around 88% observed once, and the top ten hold under 5.5%. This record comes from a study of blood T cell repertoires in COVID-19. Sequenced sample: peripheral blood. The chain employs TRBV9 and TRBJ2-1; 9 bases are shared with TRBD2. This receptor was taken from a man in his sixties with acute or convalescent COVID-19. The CDR3 spells CASSAREGRLNEQFF. CDR3 nucleotide sequence: TGTGCCAGCAGCGCGCGGGAGGGGCGACTTAATGAGCAGTTCTTC.